The text below deals with one TCR beta chain. Its antigen is not identified. The junction and the germline gene differ at one end; a read error may be behind it. The sample comes from a study of beta chain features in type 1 diabetes. Study-wide points: Cells carrying high TCR expression could end up over-represented when cDNA is sequenced. Significant though moderate, a shortening of TCRB CDR3s appeared in all four CD4+ subsets of Type 1 diabetes patients.

The CDR3 is 14 amino acids. The germline V gene has CDR1 MNHEY and CDR2 SVGAGI. Every bit of the isolated RNA underwent reverse transcription, so sequencing read expressed TCRB transcripts. This table comes from immunoSEQ multiplex PCR, and its TCRdb copy is limited to in-frame clones, with some not included. The data show fewer than 250,000 clones, 55% to 70% seen once. The chain has TRBV6-5 and TRBJ1-1; perhaps TRBD1 as D (6 bases). The source is a man younger than 40 in good health. Sequenced material: naive CD4+ T cells from blood. The CDR3 loop is CASNYRDMNTEAFF. The DNA of the CDR3 is TGTGCCAGCAATTACCGGGACATGAACACTGAAGCTTTCTTT.